The 24 T cell receptor beta chains presented below share a single source sample, sequenced in a study of cytomegalovirus exposure and HLA in healthy donors. PCR employed 60 Vbeta and 13 Jbeta primers. TCRdb's copy holds only in-frame clones and misses some; the assay was immunoSEQ multiplex PCR. The table lists about 140,000 clones, roughly three quarters of them singletons. Source material: PBMCs. The receptor set was obtained from a female donor in good health and CMV-seronegative.

The J gene is TRBJ1-1, the V gene TRBV7-2; the D is unclear. The CDR3 extends over 14 amino acids. V was clipped by 3 bases and J by 2 bases, with 10 bases between them. Germline lookup yields CDR1 SGHTA and CDR2 FQGNSA. CDR3 DNA sequence: TGTGCCAGCAGCTTCTCTCGGGGAAACACTGAAGCTTTCTTT. Its translation is CASSFSRGNTEAFF.

The chain is built from TRBV29-1 and TRBJ2-2; TRBD1 matches at 10 bases. This CDR3 has 17 amino acids. Germline V CDR1 and CDR2: SQVTM, ANQGSEA. V lost 3 bases, J lost 5 bases, and 12 bases stayed unmatched. The CDR3 coding sequence is TGCAGCGTTGATACGACAGGGGGCCGTAGCGCGACCGGGGAGCTGTTTTTT. This codes for CSVDTTGGRSATGELFF.

The chain combines TRBV19 with TRBJ2-7; 8 bases map to TRBD1. V was pared by 3 bases and J by 2 bases, with 9 bases of the junction left unmatched. CDR1 LNHDA and CDR2 SQIVND come from the germline V gene (reference sequence). The CDR3 loop spans 16 amino acids. The CDR3 protein is CASSIGLGQGPYEQYF. For the CDR3, the DNA is TGTGCCAGTAGTATTGGTCTAGGACAGGGACCCTACGAGCAGTACTTC.

The rearrangement links TRBV5-1 to TRBJ2-5; D is possibly TRBD2 (7 bases). The J call could be wrong; TRBJ2-7 is a better fit for the DNA end. Germline V gives CDR1 SGHRS, CDR2 YFSETQ. The CDR3 consists of 14 residues. CDR3 sequence: CASSIGTGGNEQYF. The CDR3 DNA follows: TGCGCCAGCAGCATAGGGACGGGGGGCAACGAGCAGTACTTC.

The chain carries TRBV5-4 and TRBJ2-2; 7 nucleotides match TRBD1. Unmatched junction bases numbered 0, after V lost 3 bases and J lost 1 base. Germline CDR1 is SGHNT and CDR2 is YYREEE (reference sequence). The CDR3 length is 14 residues. This CDR3 is CASSYRGNTGELFF. For the CDR3, the DNA is TGTGCCAGCAGCTACAGGGGGAACACCGGGGAGCTGTTTTTT.

The V gene is TRBV7-2, the J gene TRBJ1-1; D gene uncertain. V shed 5 bases and J shed 0 bases, with 13 bases lying between them. The CDR3 is 15 amino acids. CDR1 is SGHTA and CDR2 is FQGNSA in the germline V gene. Here the CDR3 reads CASSSDGDMNTEAFF. The DNA of the CDR3 is TGTGCCAGCAGCAGTGACGGCGACATGAACACTGAAGCTTTCTTT. The full variable domain, completed using reference TRBV7-2 and TRBJ1-1, is GAGVSQSPSNKVTEKGKDVELRCDPISGHTALYWYRQSLGQGLEFLIYFQGNSAPDKSGLPSDRFSAERTGGSVSTLTIQRTQQEDSAVYLCASSSDGDMNTEAFFGQGTRLTVV.

CDR3 in DNA: TGCGCCAGCAGCCACACGGCAGGTGTGAACACTGAAGCTTTCTTT. It yields the protein CASSHTAGVNTEAFF. This chain joins TRBV4-3 and TRBJ1-1; D uncertain. V lost 3 bases, J lost 0 bases, and 11 bases lay in between. The CDR3 runs 15 residues. Germline V gene sequence: CDR1 LGHNA, CDR2 YSLEER.

This chain joins TRBV12-5 and TRBJ1-1; D uncertain. This CDR3 spans 14 amino acids. The V gene lost 0 bases and the J gene lost 0 bases, with 5 bases spanning the gap. The V gene's germline CDR1 is LGHNT and CDR2 FRNRAP. CDR3 coding DNA: TGTGCTAGTGGTTTGGTTCCAATGAACACTGAAGCTTTCTTT. As protein: CASGLVPMNTEAFF.

The chain carries TRBV30 and TRBJ2-1; TRBD2 might be the D (6 bases). The CDR3 runs to 10 residues. V lost 7 bases and J 8 bases, leaving 9 bases between the germline ends. Germline CDR1 and CDR2: GTSNPN and SVGIG (reference sequence). CDR3 nucleotide sequence: TGTGCCTCGGGGGTATATGAGCAGTTCTTC. Amino acid sequence: CASGVYEQFF. Combining the CDR3 with reference TRBV30 and TRBJ2-1 gives the whole variable domain SQTIHQWPATLVQPVGSPLSLECTVEGTSNPNLYWYRQAAGRGLQLLFYSVGIGQISSEVPQNLSASRPQDRQFILSSKKLLLSDSGFYLCASGVYEQFFGPGTRLTVL.

The gene calls are TRBV10-3 and TRBJ1-5; a possible D gene is TRBD1 (5 bases). V was pared by 4 bases and J by 5 bases, with 15 bases between. CDR1 is ENHRY and CDR2 is SYGVKD in the germline V gene. This CDR3 has 15 amino acids. CDR3 protein: CAISVKGESDQPQHF. The DNA of the CDR3 is TGTGCCATCAGTGTAAAAGGGGAAAGCGATCAGCCCCAGCATTTT.

The genes are TRBV7-6 and TRBJ2-2, with 8 bases that match TRBD2. Germline V CDR1 and CDR2: SGHVS, FNYEAQ. This CDR3 is built from 15 residues. With 6 bases clipped from V and 8 bases from J, the junction kept 11 bases outside the gene matches. The DNA for the CDR3 is TGTGCCAGCAGTATCGCGAGCGGGGGCATGGGGGAGCTGTTTTTT. It specifies CASSIASGGMGELFF.

This clone showed up just a few times. The rearrangement joins TRBV19 to TRBJ2-2; possible D gene TRBD1, 6 bases. Trimming took off 6 bases at V and 5 bases at J, with 16 bases between the two ends. CDR1 is LNHDA and CDR2 is SQIVND in the germline V gene (reference sequence). There are 15 residues in the CDR3. DNA for the CDR3: TGTGCCAGTAGCCCTAACAGGGCAGGAACCGGGGAGCTGTTTTTT. It is translated as CASSPNRAGTGELFF.

This sequence joins TRBV7-3 and TRBJ1-2; possible D gene TRBD1, 6 bases. From germline, CDR1 is SGHTA and CDR2 FQGTGA. This CDR3 has 14 residues. The germline V and J ends were trimmed by 5 bases and 2 bases, with 12 bases remaining between them. The CDR3 bases are TGTGCCAGCAGCGTACAGGGAGGGAACTATGGCTACACCTTC. Protein: CASSVQGGNYGYTF.

V and J are TRBV5-1 and TRBJ1-2; D may be TRBD1 (6 bases). Trimming left V 0 bases short and J 8 bases short, with 14 bases between. CDR3 length equals 14 residues. CDR1 and CDR2 from the germline V gene are SGHRS and YFSETQ. CDR3 in amino acids: CASSLGPGGTGYTF. The CDR3 nucleotides are TGCGCCAGCAGCTTGGGACCGGGGGGCACAGGCTACACCTTC.

The chain has TRBV19 and TRBJ1-6; TRBD1 aligns across 10 bases. From germline, CDR1 is LNHDA and CDR2 SQIVND (reference sequence). This CDR3 has 14 amino acids. The ends lost 7 bases at V and 10 bases at J; junction bases unmatched: 7. The CDR3 loop reads CASTGQGEGSPLHF. In DNA, the CDR3 is TGTGCCAGTACTGGACAGGGGGAGGGATCACCCCTCCACTTT.

V and J are TRBV12-5 and TRBJ1-1, with D perhaps TRBD1 (6 bases). There are 14 residues in the CDR3. With 6 bases removed from V and 3 bases from J, the gap between germline ends came to 14 bases. Germline V gene sequence: CDR1 LGHNT, CDR2 FRNRAP. The CDR3 protein is CASGPRGAYTEAFF. The CDR3 coding sequence is TGTGCTAGTGGCCCCCGGGGGGCCTACACTGAAGCTTTCTTT.

This chain links TRBV27 with TRBJ1-2; maybe TRBD1 (5 bases). The V and J ends lost 6 bases and 8 bases respectively, with 13 bases between them. This CDR3 spans 12 amino acids. Germline CDR1 MNHEY, CDR2 SMNVEV (reference sequence). In DNA, the CDR3 is TGTGCCAGCAGCCATACAGGTTCGGGCTACACCTTC. Translated, it gives CASSHTGSGYTF.

The chain carries TRBV30 and TRBJ2-5, with 8 bases aligning to TRBD2. The end of the DNA fits TRBJ2-7 better, so the J call may be wrong. The CDR3 is 13 amino acids. The germline V gene has CDR1 GTSNPN and CDR2 SVGIG (reference sequence). CDR3 residues: CALKRGPTDEQYF. The CDR3 coding sequence is TGTGCCTTAAAGCGGGGGCCCACGGACGAGCAGTACTTC.

The chain combines TRBV9 with TRBJ2-1, with 8 bases matching TRBD1. CDR3 length: 17 amino acids. Germline CDR1 SGDLS, CDR2 YYNGEE. V was clipped by 3 bases and J by 5 bases; unmatched bases: 13. CDR3: CASSADQDREWDNEQFF. CDR3 bases: TGTGCCAGCAGCGCCGACCAGGACAGGGAATGGGACAATGAGCAGTTCTTC.

This clone was counted between two and nine times. The CDR3 sequence is CASSLVAALTDTQYF. The CDR3 DNA sequence: TGTGCCAGCAGTTTGGTAGCGGCTCTCACAGATACGCAGTATTTT. This rearrangement joins TRBV27 to TRBJ2-3; D is perhaps TRBD2 (6 bases). Germline V lookup: CDR1 MNHEY, CDR2 SMNVEV (reference sequence). V lost 3 bases, J lost 2 bases, and 12 bases lay in between. CDR3 size: 15 residues.

The chain has TRBV10-3 and TRBJ2-1; possibly TRBD2 for D (6 bases). Trimming stripped 8 bases from V and 7 bases from J, with 12 bases between. The CDR3 has 12 amino acids. Germline V gives CDR1 ENHRY, CDR2 SYGVKD. The CDR3 DNA reads TGTGCCATCCGCGGGGTCCAAAATGAGCAGTTCTTC. It specifies CAIRGVQNEQFF.

The J gene is TRBJ1-2, the V gene TRBV10-3; perhaps TRBD1 as D (6 bases). Per germline, CDR1 ENHRY and CDR2 SYGVKD. V was cut by 2 bases and J by 5 bases, with 12 bases left in between. This CDR3 has 14 amino acids. The CDR3 DNA reads as TGTGCCATCAGTGAGCCCGAAACAGGGTATGGCTACACCTTC. Translated, it gives CAISEPETGYGYTF.

V is TRBV30 and J is TRBJ1-3, with TRBD1 as a possible D gene (5 bases). V was cut by 0 bases and J by 2 bases, with 8 bases left in between. The CDR3 has 14 amino acids. Germline lookup yields CDR1 GTSNPN and CDR2 SVGIG (reference sequence). CDR3 nucleotide sequence: TGTGCCTGGAGTGTAGGAGGGGCTGGAAACACCATATATTTT. Translating it yields CAWSVGGAGNTIYF.

The V and J genes are TRBV10-3 and TRBJ1-4; 11 bases are shared with TRBD1. Trimming removed 3 bases from V and 5 bases from J; junction bases left unmatched: 2. The CDR3 totals 15 residues. Germline CDR1 ENHRY, CDR2 SYGVKD. CDR3 amino acids: CAISEWDRGNEKLFF. In DNA form, the CDR3 reads TGTGCCATCAGTGAATGGGACAGGGGGAATGAAAAACTGTTTTTT.